Here is one T cell receptor (beta chain) with its context. As yet, its antigen is unknown. The protocol was immunoSEQ multiplex PCR, while the TCRdb copy is restricted to in-frame clones and leaves out a portion. The sample includes around 170,000 clones, roughly 87% of them seen just once. The data derive from a study of Ad26.COV2.S vaccination and SARS-CoV-2 variants. Regarding the study as a whole: The TCR-based breadth and depth measures might underestimate overall T cell responses. Vaccine recipients posted higher spike-specific TCR breadth than their placebo counterparts. Across vaccine and placebo recipients, the breadth of non-spike TCRs was similar.

Trimming pared 6 bases from V and 0 bases from J, leaving 9 bases between. Germline CDR1 is KGHSH and CDR2 is LQKENI. The CDR3 loop spans 14 amino acids. The sequence was obtained from a human donor who had recovered from COVID-19. The chain couples TRBV18 to TRBJ1-5, with D possibly matching TRBD1 (6 bases). The sample consisted of peripheral blood, taken after recovery from COVID-19. The CDR3 region has the DNA TGTGCCAGCTCCGGACAGAATAGCAATCAGCCCCAGCATTTT. It codes for CASSGQNSNQPQHF.